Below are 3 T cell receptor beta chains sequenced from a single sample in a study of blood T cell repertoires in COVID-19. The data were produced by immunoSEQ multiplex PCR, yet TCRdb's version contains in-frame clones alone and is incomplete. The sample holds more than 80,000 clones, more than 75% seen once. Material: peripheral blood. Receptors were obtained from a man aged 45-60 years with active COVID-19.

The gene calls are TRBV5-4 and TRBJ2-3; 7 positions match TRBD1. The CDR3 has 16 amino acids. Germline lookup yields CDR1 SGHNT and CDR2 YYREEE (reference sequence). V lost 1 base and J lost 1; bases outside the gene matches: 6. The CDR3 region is CASSLKTGQGTDTQYF. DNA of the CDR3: TGTGCCAGCAGCTTGAAAACAGGACAGGGCACAGATACGCAGTATTTT.

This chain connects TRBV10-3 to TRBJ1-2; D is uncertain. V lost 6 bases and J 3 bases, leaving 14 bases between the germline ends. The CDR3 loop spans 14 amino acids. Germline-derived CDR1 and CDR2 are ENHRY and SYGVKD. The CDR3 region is CAISQNPRDYGYTF. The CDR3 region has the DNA TGTGCCATCAGCCAGAATCCCCGTGACTATGGCTACACCTTC.

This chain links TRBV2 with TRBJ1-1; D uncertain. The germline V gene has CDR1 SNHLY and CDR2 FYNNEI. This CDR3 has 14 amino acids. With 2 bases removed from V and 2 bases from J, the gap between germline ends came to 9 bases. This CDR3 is CASSESTGNTEAFF. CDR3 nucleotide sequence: TGTGCCAGCAGTGAATCGACGGGAAACACTGAAGCTTTCTTT.